This TCR beta chain is drawn from a study of shared clonotypes between healthy human individuals (dated by TCRdb to between 2020 and 2021). A note on the overall study: The cohort comprised two women and a few men aged 18 to 49 years. For each donor, three plates each were used for CD4 naive and CD4 memory, two plates were used for CD8 naive, and one plate was used for CD8 memory. To estimate repertoire size and how much clonotype sharing occurs between individuals, the study deeply sequenced the blood TCR repertoires of several healthy adults. To increase sequencing depth and limit assay-specific biases, TCR repertoire library preparation and sequencing were carried out by different laboratories using diverse techniques. Leukapheresis yielded between about 0.94 and 10 billion PBMCs per donor.

Reading the germline V gene gives CDR1 SGHAT and CDR2 FQNNGV. The junction shows trimming of 4 bases on V and 4 bases on J, plus 6 bases between the germline ends. Taken from cysteine to phenylalanine, the CDR3 has 12 residues. Only the CDR3 DNA is retained, 36 bases long and in frame from the first base. A remark on this clone: Its target antigen remains unknown. The input lacks base qualities; no much larger clone sits a single base away. The sample carries other DNA sequences with the same CDR3.

Broader findings and caveats from the paper: Estimated clonotype richness was generally larger for naive than for memory subsets. Pairwise subsampling indicated that sequencing depth was expected to affect the degree of clonotype sharing among donors. When four donors were compared, the shared fraction of clonotypes was around 5% for naive CD4, about 4% for naive CD8, roughly 2.5% for memory CD4, and roughly 0.43% for memory CD8. Sampling was restricted to blood, and TCR repertoires in tissue are likely to differ from TCR repertoires in blood. Incomplete sequencing was indicated by rarefaction of sorted-subset datasets, despite the large sequencing depth. Compared with non-shared clonotypes, the clonotypes found in all four sorted-subset donors had higher generation probabilities. Because the study included only a small number of donors, the genetic and exposure-history diversity represented was limited.

CD8 naive samples were CD45RO-negative cells positively selected for CCR7, giving a CD45RA+CCR7+ population that excluded TemRA cells. Healthy HIV-negative adults with no recently reported acute infections or vaccinations were included as donors. Only Caucasian adults living in Nashville, Tennessee, USA were represented among the donors. After blood collection by leukapheresis, PBMCs were isolated using Ficoll-Histopaque density gradient centrifugation and then cryopreserved in the vapor phase of liquid nitrogen. Purity and quantity of every magnetically sorted T cell population were checked by analytical flow cytometry. Genomic DNA was isolated from each sorted fraction and quantified by UV absorbance on a Nanodrop 2000c. TCR CDR3 regions were amplified from genomic DNA by multiplex PCR using the deep immunoSEQ assay. For each cell subset, the extracted genomic DNA was distributed evenly across all wells of several immunoSEQ 96-well plates, and each plate served as one replicate. For sorted subsets, approximately 0.2 ug of genomic DNA, equivalent to 25,000 to 35,000 T cell genomes, went into each replicate PCR. Purified libraries were measured with a Qubit 3.0 fluorometer, size-checked on a Bioanalyzer 2100, and measured again with the KAPA Library Quantification kit. A separate single-read 150-cycle Illumina NextSeq 550 flow cell was used to sequence each immunoSEQ 96-well plate. Concerning the study's data processing: Because the immunoSEQ output included only junctional sequences and no quality scores, the filtering could not be the same as the filtering used for full-length reads. To assign V/J genes and CDR3, sequences were annotated using PyIR, a Python wrapper for IgBLAST v1.9, with IMGT germline references. Reads with weak V/J assignments (E-value above 1e-6), missing CDR3, stop codons, out-of-frame junctions, or ambiguous translated residues were removed. V3J clonotypes were defined as sequences sharing an identical inferred V gene, J gene, and CDR3 amino acid sequence. To compute the percentage overlap between repertoires, the number of shared unique clonotypes was divided by the size of the smaller repertoire. Richness of each repertoire was evaluated using RTK rarefaction, the Chao1 estimator, and Recon v2.1 estimates of unobserved clonotypes. For all TCRbeta clonotypes obtained by the gDNA method from several donors, generation probabilities were computed with OLGA. TCRdb's version of the immuneACCESS table is confined to in-frame rearrangements and falls short of the full clone set. An unresolved V gene accounts for under half of the shortfall where checked; the remainder is of unknown origin. That table supplies the V and J calls and clone size; D and trimming were determined from the DNA. The sample table lists about 820,000 clones, more than 85% of them with a count of one. Of the sample, under 30% falls within the top ten clones.

Sample: naive CD8+ T cells sorted from blood. This specimen's cell subset or site label, per the study, means: CD45RA+CCR7+. The sequence is built from TRBV11-2 and TRBJ2-3; TRBD2 is perhaps the D gene, given 5 matching bases. The sequence derives from a man aged 25 to 45 in good health. The nucleotide sequence reads TGTGCCAGCAGCTCACTAGCAGATACGCAGTATTTT. It translates to CASSSLADTQYF.